These T cell receptor beta chains were read from a single sample in a study of metastatic and nonmetastatic thyroid tumors. TCRdb recomputed clones from the PCR reads via MiXCR. The sample yields more than 65,000 clones, approximately 15% seen once. The sequenced sample was blood. These receptors originate from a male donor with papillary thyroid cancer or a benign thyroid nodule (not recorded which). Some clones in this sample may be carry-over from other donors' samples. The CDR3 runs from the conserved cysteine through the conserved F or W. D genes are given only for firm matches. Clone size is shown for a subset of rows, as once, few, many or a class of expanded clone.

CDR3nt,CDR3aa,v_gene,j_gene,len,abundance,d_gene
TGCAGTGCTGGAGCGCCTCAGGGTATGGAACTGGACGAGCAGTACTTC,CSAGAPQGMELDEQYF,TRBV20-1,TRBJ2-7,16,many,.
TGTGCCAGCAGGGAACTAGCGGGAGGAAGCTCCTACGAGCAGTACTTC,CASRELAGGSSYEQYF,TRBV6-1,TRBJ2-7,16,.,TRBD2
TGTGCCAGCAGTGAAGGGCCCTTGAACACTGAAGCTTTCTTT,CASSEGPLNTEAFF,TRBV6-1,TRBJ1-1,14,many,.
TGCAGCGTTGAGGTTACGGGGACCGGGGAGCTGTTTTTT,CSVEVTGTGELFF,TRBV29-1,TRBJ2-2,13,many,.
TGTGCCAGCAGTTGGGTAGGGGGGGGTTTTTACGAGCAGTACTTC,CASSWVGGGFYEQYF,TRBV27,TRBJ2-7,15,many,.
TGTGCCAGCACCCCTACCGTACCGACAGGGGTTTCTGAAGCTTTCTTT,CASTPTVPTGVSEAFF,TRBV28,TRBJ1-1,16,many,TRBD1
TGTGCCAGCACCCCCCGGACGGACACCGGGGAGCTGTTTTTT,CASTPRTDTGELFF,TRBV11-3,TRBJ2-2,14,.,.
TGTGCCAGCAGCACCGGGACTAGCGGGGGCTTCCCCTACGAGCAGTACTTC,CASSTGTSGGFPYEQYF,TRBV11-2,TRBJ2-7,17,.,TRBD2
TGTGCCAGTAGTAAGGCGGGGATCTCCTACAATGAGCAGTTCTTC,CASSKAGISYNEQFF,TRBV19,TRBJ2-1,15,many,.
TGTGCCAGCAGTGACTGGTACTCGAGCTCCTACAATGAGCAGTTCTTC,CASSDWYSSSYNEQFF,TRBV10-1,TRBJ2-1,16,once,.
TGTGCCAGCAGTCTCCGGGAACTAGCGGGAGTTATTGAGCAGTTCTTC,CASSLRELAGVIEQFF,TRBV6-1,TRBJ2-1,16,few,TRBD2
TGTGCCAGTACACCGACTAGCGTGCGTCGGTGGGAGACCCAGTACTTC,CASTPTSVRRWETQYF,TRBV19,TRBJ2-5,16,many,TRBD2
TGTGCCAGCAGCTTGGGGTCCCTAGTGGGCACAGATACGCAGTATTTT,CASSLGSLVGTDTQYF,TRBV11-2,TRBJ2-3,16,many,.
TGTGCTAGCAGCTCCTCAGCGTTAGCGGGAGAGGGAGAGACCCAGTACTTC,CASSSSALAGEGETQYF,TRBV7-7,TRBJ2-5,17,many,TRBD2
TGCGCCAGCAGCCACCCTACAGGGGCCGGGGAGCTGTTTTTT,CASSHPTGAGELFF,TRBV4-1,TRBJ2-2,14,.,TRBD1
TGCAGTGCCCACGGGCCGGGAGGAACAGATACGCAGTATTTT,CSAHGPGGTDTQYF,TRBV20-1,TRBJ2-3,14,.,TRBD2
TGTGCCAGTAGTATAGCGGGTACCGGGGAGCTGTTTTTT,CASSIAGTGELFF,TRBV19,TRBJ2-2,13,many,.
TGCGCCACTTCGACAGACTTCTCCTACAATGAGCAGTTCTTC,CATSTDFSYNEQFF,TRBV10-1,TRBJ2-1,14,many,.
TGCGCCAGCAGCTTTACCGGGTTGGCAACTAATGAAAAACTGTTTTTT,CASSFTGLATNEKLFF,TRBV5-1,TRBJ1-4,16,many,.
TGCGCCAGCAGCCAAGGGGGTTCCTCAGGTGGGGAGCTGTTTTTT,CASSQGGSSGGELFF,TRBV5-1,TRBJ2-2,15,.,.
TGTGCCAGCATGACCCTTCGGACTAGCGTAACTGACAATGAGCAGTTCTTC,CASMTLRTSVTDNEQFF,TRBV6-1,TRBJ2-1,17,few,TRBD2
TGTGCCAGCAGTTTAGGTTCAGCGGGAGTGTTTTCTGGGGCCAACGTCCTGACTTTC,CASSLGSAGVFSGANVLTF,TRBV12-3/TRBV12-4,TRBJ2-6,19,many,TRBD2
TGTGCCAGCAGTTTGAAACGGGGGTTGTACCAGTTCTTC,CASSLKRGLYQFF,TRBV27,TRBJ2-1,13,many,.
TGTGCCAGCAGCTTAGTTCCACAGGGTGGAAACACCATATATTTT,CASSLVPQGGNTIYF,TRBV7-2,TRBJ1-3,15,once,.
TGTGCCAGCAGCTTAGGGCGGCCCGGTATCAACGAGCAGTACTTC,CASSLGRPGINEQYF,TRBV7-2,TRBJ2-7,15,many,.
TGTGCCAGCAGCGTAGCCCCAATATCGCTAGCGGGATACAATGAGCAGTTCTTC,CASSVAPISLAGYNEQFF,TRBV9,TRBJ2-1,18,many,TRBD2
TGTGCCAGCAGCGAAGGGGCAGGGTCACCCCTCCACTTT,CASSEGAGSPLHF,TRBV6-1,TRBJ1-6,13,many,.
TGTGCCAGCAGTCTAGCGGGATTATCCTACAATGAGCAGTTCTTC,CASSLAGLSYNEQFF,TRBV7-2,TRBJ2-1,15,many,TRBD2
TGTGCCAGCAGTTGGACATTCCTCTCTGGGGCCAACGTCCTGACTTTC,CASSWTFLSGANVLTF,TRBV6-1,TRBJ2-6,16,many,.
TGTGCCTGGAGCGCAGGGTGGACTAATGAAAAACTGTTTTTT,CAWSAGWTNEKLFF,TRBV30,TRBJ1-4,14,many,.
TGTGCCAGCAGCTCTACAGGACTCTATGGCTACACCTTC,CASSSTGLYGYTF,TRBV7-9,TRBJ1-2,13,many,.
TGCAGTGCTGGCCGGGCCCGTCAAGAGACCCAGTACTTC,CSAGRARQETQYF,TRBV20-1,TRBJ2-5,13,many,.
TGTGCCAGCAGTTATGGACAAAATAACTATGGCTACACCTTC,CASSYGQNNYGYTF,TRBV12-3/TRBV12-4,TRBJ1-2,14,many,.
TGTGCCAGCCGCGGACAGGGAAAAGATGAAAAACTGTTTTTT,CASRGQGKDEKLFF,TRBV28,TRBJ1-4,14,many,TRBD1
TGTGCCAGCAGTTTCGCGTTAGCTAACTATGGCTACACCTTC,CASSFALANYGYTF,TRBV28,TRBJ1-2,14,many,.
TGTGCCAGCAGGACGAGGGGCCGGAACACTGAAGCTTTCTTT,CASRTRGRNTEAFF,TRBV2,TRBJ1-1,14,many,.
TGCAGTGCTAGAGATCGGACTAGCCCCTTGGATGAGCAGTTCTTC,CSARDRTSPLDEQFF,TRBV20-1,TRBJ2-1,15,many,TRBD2
TGTGCCAGCAGCGAGACTAGCGGGATCTTTCGGTCTGGGGCCAACGTCCTGACTTTC,CASSETSGIFRSGANVLTF,TRBV7-2,TRBJ2-6,19,many,TRBD2
TGTGCCAGCAGTGGTAGCGGGAGGGCGGTCGACGAGCAGTACTTC,CASSGSGRAVDEQYF,TRBV25-1,TRBJ2-7,15,many,TRBD2
TGTGCCAGCAGCTTGGGGACACTGCGCACAGATACGCAGTATTTT,CASSLGTLRTDTQYF,TRBV11-3,TRBJ2-3,15,.,.
TGTGCCAGCAGACCGGATAGCAATCAGCCCCAGCATTTT,CASRPDSNQPQHF,TRBV27,TRBJ1-5,13,many,.
TGTGCCAGTAGTGCCCGGGACAGGGACGCTGAAGCTTTCTTT,CASSARDRDAEAFF,TRBV19,TRBJ1-1,14,many,TRBD1
TGTGCCAGCAGCACGAACTTAGCGGGAGGGTTGTGGGAGACCCAGTACTTC,CASSTNLAGGLWETQYF,TRBV3-1,TRBJ2-5,17,.,TRBD2
TGTGCCAGTCGGCTAGGGATCACAGATACGCAGTATTTT,CASRLGITDTQYF,TRBV12-3/TRBV12-4,TRBJ2-3,13,many,.
TGTGCCAGCTCCCTACTAGCGGGAGCTTACGAGCAGTACTTC,CASSLLAGAYEQYF,TRBV18,TRBJ2-7,14,many,TRBD2
TGTGCCAGCAGCTTGGGTCTGGGGCTGAGTGGCTACACCTTC,CASSLGLGLSGYTF,TRBV5-6,TRBJ1-2,14,.,.
TGCAGCCTACCGGGACATATGACCGGGGAGCTGTTTTTT,CSLPGHMTGELFF,TRBV20-1,TRBJ2-2,13,many,.